The clone carrying this TCR beta chain was seen ten or more times. Its cognate antigen is unknown. V shed 7 bases and J shed 5 bases, with 14 bases lying between them. This CDR3 comprises 14 residues. Germline V lookup: CDR1 LNHDA, CDR2 SQIVND (reference sequence). RNA transcripts served as the template for amplifying TCR beta CDR3 regions. The study used the HTBI primer set for a first-round RT-PCR of the TCR CDR3. TCRdb re-called the multiplex PCR reads through MiXCR, storing one row per CDR3 protein. The sample carries 75,000 to 100,000 distinct CDR3 sequences, roughly 56% recorded once. Each 10 ml fresh peripheral blood draw supplied the PBMCs. These data come from a study of T cells in Graves' hyperthyroidism and ophthalmopathy. Notes on the study in general: Blood samples included most of the expanded thyroid clonotypes exceeding 0.001.

The sequencing sample was made of blood. The clonotype originates from a woman between 40 and 50 years old with Graves' hyperthyroidism. The V gene is TRBV19, the J gene TRBJ1-4; D gene ambiguous. The CDR3 sequence: CASNIGRNNEKLFF. In nucleotides, the CDR3 is TGTGCCAGTAATATTGGCAGGAACAATGAAAAACTGTTTTTT.